This is a list of T cell receptor beta chains from one sample in a study of control samples from healthy donors and cancer patients. Using immunoSEQ multiplex PCR, the repertoire was profiled, and TCRdb retains in-frame clones only, with some absent. The sample holds approximately 230,000 clones, approximately 80% seen once. Sequences were obtained from PBMCs. These receptors were collected from a woman aged 60-75 years with lung cancer. The CDR3 runs from the conserved cysteine through the conserved F or W. A D gene is named only where the DNA matches it firmly. Where a row states a size, it is once, few, many or the class of an expanded clone; other rows omit it.

D gene	V gene	clone size	J gene	CDR3 DNA	CDR3 protein
NA	TRBV27	NA	TRBJ2-5	TGTGCCAGCAGTTTATTCCCCCGGACAGTCCCTGAACAAGAGACCCAGTACTTC	CASSLFPRTVPEQETQYF
NA	TRBV14	NA	TRBJ2-1	TGTGCCAGCAGCCGACAGGTTGGGTTCGGGCAGTTCTTC	CASSRQVGFGQFF
TRBD2	TRBV7-7	few	TRBJ2-3	TGTGCTAGCAGCTTAGGACTAGCGGGGAACACAGATACGCAGTATTTT	CASSLGLAGNTDTQYF
NA	TRBV30	NA	TRBJ2-4	TGTGCCTGGAGTACCCTGAAAGTGGTATCAACGTCCAAAAACATTCAGTACTTC	CAWSTLKVVSTSKNIQYF
NA	TRBV13	NA	TRBJ2-4	TGTGCCAGCAGCTTAGGCGGCAGGGGCCAGATTCAGTACTTC	CASSLGGRGQIQYF
TRBD2	TRBV7-3	once	TRBJ2-1	TGTGCCAGCGGGACTAGCGGGGAGCAGTTCTTC	CASGTSGEQFF
NA	TRBV7-2	once	TRBJ1-4	TGTGCCAGCAGACAGACCCAAGGTGAAAAACTGTTTTTT	CASRQTQGEKLFF
TRBD1	TRBV4-1	once	TRBJ1-2	TGCGCCAGCAGCCAAGTGACAGGGACCTATGGCTACACCTTC	CASSQVTGTYGYTF
TRBD1	TRBV27	NA	TRBJ2-7	TGTGCCAGCAGTTGGGGACAGGGCGAGCAGTACTTC	CASSWGQGEQYF
TRBD1	TRBV19	NA	TRBJ2-1	TGTGCCAGTAGCGAGACAGGGGGTTGGCATGAGCAGTTCTTC	CASSETGGWHEQFF
TRBD1	TRBV7-3	NA	TRBJ1-1	TGTGCCAGCAGCATACACACAGGGGGCGGGAACACTGAAGCTTTCTTT	CASSIHTGGGNTEAFF
NA	TRBV5-1	few	TRBJ1-6	TGCGCCAGCAGCTTGGACCTCGCAGGGGATAATTCACCCCTCCACTTT	CASSLDLAGDNSPLHF
NA	TRBV6-6	NA	TRBJ2-7	TGTGCCAGCAGCCCGAGATCCTACGAGCAGTACTTC	CASSPRSYEQYF
NA	TRBV27	NA	TRBJ1-5	TGTGCCAGCGGCTCGTGGGGCAATCAGCCCCAGCATTTT	CASGSWGNQPQHF
TRBD1	TRBV6-5	NA	TRBJ1-2	TGTGCCAGCAGTCGAACTCAGGGGGATGGCTACACCTTC	CASSRTQGDGYTF
NA	TRBV7-3	once	TRBJ1-1	TGTGCCAGCAGCCACGGGGGGGCGAGGACTGAAGCTTTCTTT	CASSHGGARTEAFF
NA	TRBV5-8	NA	TRBJ1-5	TGTGCCAGCAGCTTGGGTGAATTCCAGCCCCAGCATTTT	CASSLGEFQPQHF
TRBD1	TRBV6-1	few	TRBJ2-7	TGTGCCAGCAGTGACGCAGGGGGCATAGGGGTCTACGAGCAGTACTTC	CASSDAGGIGVYEQYF
NA	TRBV30	NA	TRBJ2-1	TGTGCCTGGAGTGTAGCCCCTCTAGCGTACAATGAGCAGTTCTTC	CAWSVAPLAYNEQFF
NA	TRBV6-5	NA	TRBJ1-3	TGTGCCAGCTCGGCGAGGGGAAACACCATATATTTT	CASSARGNTIYF
TRBD1	TRBV7-8	once	TRBJ2-7	TGTGCCAGCAGCTTAGCCACCGGGACAGTAACCTACGAGCAGTACTTC	CASSLATGTVTYEQYF
NA	TRBV9	NA	TRBJ1-4	TGTGCCAGCAGCGTAGGCGCGGGGGGATTTAATGAAAAACTGTTTTTT	CASSVGAGGFNEKLFF
NA	TRBV20-1	NA	TRBJ1-2	TGCAGTGCCTCAGGGACCAGTGGCTACACCTTC	CSASGTSGYTF
NA	TRBV5-1	NA	TRBJ1-4	TGCGCCAGCAGCTTGGGGGGAGGTAATGAAAAACTGTTTTTT	CASSLGGGNEKLFF
NA	TRBV5-1	NA	TRBJ2-7	TGCGCCAGCAGCTCCCTAAGCTCCTACGAGCAGTACTTC	CASSSLSSYEQYF
NA	TRBV6-6	NA	TRBJ1-4	TGTGCCAGCAGGGGCCCGTCAAATGAAAAACTGTTTTTT	CASRGPSNEKLFF
NA	TRBV2	NA	TRBJ2-3	TGTGCCAGCAGAGAATTGCCCGGTGATACGCAGTATTTT	CASRELPGDTQYF
NA	TRBV5-1	NA	TRBJ1-6	TGCGCCAGCAGCTTCCGGACCAGTACGGATTCACCCCTCCACTTT	CASSFRTSTDSPLHF
NA	TRBV7-8	NA	TRBJ2-7	TGTGCCAGCAGCTTAGAGGACATCTCCTACGAGCAGTACTTC	CASSLEDISYEQYF
TRBD2	TRBV24-1	NA	TRBJ2-5	TGTGCCACCAGTGATTTGGGGACTAGCGGGACCTCTTCTCAAGAGACCCAGTACTTC	CATSDLGTSGTSSQETQYF
NA	TRBV29-1	NA	TRBJ1-1	TGCAGCGCCGAAGGACGGTTGAACACTGAAGCTTTCTTT	CSAEGRLNTEAFF
NA	TRBV12-3/TRBV12-4	once	TRBJ1-5	TGTGCCAGCACGGGCGGGTTAAATCAGCCCCAGCATTTT	CASTGGLNQPQHF
TRBD2	TRBV9	NA	TRBJ2-3	TGTGCCAGCAGCGGCGGGACTAGCGGGGCCACTAGCACAGATACGCAGTATTTT	CASSGGTSGATSTDTQYF
NA	TRBV9	NA	TRBJ1-1	TGTGCCAGCAGCGTAGATAGGTGGACAGCTGAAGCTTTCTTT	CASSVDRWTAEAFF
NA	TRBV9	NA	TRBJ2-4	TGTGCCAGCAGCGTAGCACCGAAAAACATTCAGTACTTC	CASSVAPKNIQYF
TRBD1	TRBV24-1	NA	TRBJ2-1	TGTGCCACCAGTGATACGGGACAGGGGGTCAACAATGAGCAGTTCTTC	CATSDTGQGVNNEQFF
TRBD1	TRBV10-3	NA	TRBJ2-7	TGTGCCCCCATGCGCCCGGGGGACAGGGGGCCCTACGAGCAGTACTTC	CAPMRPGDRGPYEQYF